This TCR beta chain was recovered during a study of T cells in localized non-small cell lung cancer. General study findings and limits: The study detected a median around 50 of the top 100 tumor clones in adjacent lung.

The table came from immunoSEQ multiplex PCR; TCRdb's copy has only in-frame clones and leaves some out. Of around 5,100 clones listed, around 83% are singletons. About this clone: Its antigen is still unknown.

Germline lookup yields CDR1 MNHNS and CDR2 SASEGT. The CDR3 spans 15 residues. Trimming took off 5 bases at V and 5 bases at J, with 16 bases between the two ends. This TCR came from a female donor at least 60 years old with stage II lung adenocarcinoma. The chain recombines TRBV6-1 with TRBJ2-1; a weak D match, TRBD2 (7 bases). The input for sequencing was peripheral blood mononuclear cells, taken before any cancer treatment. CDR3 in DNA: TGTGCCAGCAGTAGGGGGAGCGGGGAAAACAATGAGCAGTTCTTC. Residues: CASSRGSGENNEQFF.